The 9 T cell receptor beta chains below all came from one sample that was sequenced in a study of control samples from healthy donors and cancer patients. Sequencing used immunoSEQ multiplex PCR; TCRdb keeps in-frame clones, though not all of them. The repertoire has under 150,000 clones, more than 70% of them found once; the top ten carry roughly 3.3%. Sample: blood. These receptors came from a man aged 40-50 years in good health.

The gene calls are TRBV6-5 and TRBJ2-5; D call uncertain. The V end was cut by 4 bases, the J end by 2 bases, with 8 bases between. The CDR3 loop spans 13 amino acids. The V gene's germline CDR1 is MNHEY and CDR2 SVGAGI. The CDR3 nucleotides are TGTGCCAGCAGTTGGAACCGTCAAGAGACCCAGTACTTC. It translates to CASSWNRQETQYF.

V is TRBV9 and J is TRBJ1-1, with TRBD1 matching 7 bases. The CDR3 totals 14 residues. V was pared by 3 bases and J by 4 bases, with 6 bases of the junction left unmatched. Germline V gene lookup returns CDR1 SGDLS and CDR2 YYNGEE. The CDR3: CASSGHRGGTEAFF. The CDR3 region has the DNA TGTGCCAGCAGCGGGCACAGGGGTGGCACTGAAGCTTTCTTT.

The chain recombines TRBV11-2 with TRBJ2-2, with TRBD2 identical over 8 bases. Germline lookup yields CDR1 SGHAT and CDR2 FQNNGV. The CDR3 has 17 amino acids. V shed 2 bases, J shed 5 bases, and the junction held 10 bases outside the gene matches. The CDR3 protein is CASSLRVAGQMTGELFF. CDR3 sequence (DNA): TGTGCCAGCAGCTTACGGGTAGCGGGGCAAATGACCGGGGAGCTGTTTTTT.

The chain has TRBV7-9 and TRBJ1-4, with no clear D. The germline V and J ends were trimmed by 4 bases and 8 bases, with 17 bases remaining between them. Germline lookup yields CDR1 SEHNR and CDR2 FQNEAQ (reference sequence). CDR3 length: 15 amino acids. The CDR3 region has the DNA TGTGCCAGCAGCTCCAGGAGCGCAAGAAAAGAAAAACTGTTTTTT. This codes for CASSSRSARKEKLFF.

The chain employs TRBV4-2 and TRBJ2-1; D uncertain. Trimming removed 0 bases at V and 1 base at J, with 1 base between. The length of the CDR3 is 13 residues. Germline V lookup: CDR1 LGHNA, CDR2 YNFKEQ. The CDR3 is CASSQESYNEQFF. CDR3 in DNA: TGTGCCAGCAGCCAAGAATCCTACAATGAGCAGTTCTTC.

The chain couples TRBV27 to TRBJ1-5, with 8 positions matching TRBD1. Trimming at V came to 6 bases and at J to 4 bases, leaving 11 bases not matched to a gene. Germline V gene data show CDR1 as MNHEY and CDR2 as SMNVEV (reference sequence). This CDR3 is built from 16 residues. The CDR3 region is CASSRDRSLGNQPQHF. CDR3 DNA: TGTGCCAGCAGCCGGGACAGGTCCCTGGGGAATCAGCCCCAGCATTTT.

This chain uses TRBV19 with TRBJ1-2; 9 bases fit TRBD1. The CDR3 is 18 residues long. The germline CDR1 and CDR2 sequences are LNHDA and SQIVND (reference sequence). Trimming at V came to 1 base and at J to 3 bases, leaving 12 bases not matched to a gene. CDR3 DNA: TGTGCCAGTAGTATAGGCCTCGGACAGGGGTACATCGACTATGGCTACACCTTC. This translates into CASSIGLGQGYIDYGYTF.

The CDR3 region is CASGYGLAGAPLNEQFF. In DNA form, the CDR3 reads TGTGCCAGCGGCTATGGACTAGCGGGGGCCCCCCTTAATGAGCAGTTCTTC. V is TRBV7-8 and J is TRBJ2-1; 13 nucleotides line up with TRBD2. Trimming at V came to 8 bases and at J to 7 bases, leaving 14 bases not matched to a gene. The germline gives CDR1 SGHVS, CDR2 FQNEAQ. CDR3 size: 17 residues.

The chain has TRBV30 and TRBJ1-1, with D hard to call. Trimming removed 0 bases from V and 7 bases from J, with 9 bases in between. Germline V gene data show CDR1 as GTSNPN and CDR2 as SVGIG (reference sequence). The length of the CDR3 is 12 residues. The CDR3 is CAWSVNFLEAFF. In DNA form, the CDR3 reads TGTGCCTGGAGTGTGAATTTTCTTGAAGCTTTCTTT.